A selection of T cell receptor beta chains follows, all from one sample in a study of tumor-infiltrating lymphocytes in primary liver carcinoma. TCRdb independently ran MiXCR on the multiplex PCR reads; one entry per CDR3 protein. Among under 200,000 distinct CDR3 sequences listed, about 61% were seen once. Source material: peripheral blood. Receptors were obtained from a woman in her fifties or sixties with primary liver carcinoma and hepatitis B virus infection. CDR3s include the opening cysteine and the closing phenylalanine or tryptophan. Fields, in order: J gene, D gene, V gene, clone size, CDR3 protein, CDR3 DNA. D genes are given only for firm matches. Not all rows give a size; the values are once, few, many and, for expanded clones, a class.

J: TRBJ1-2
D: NA
V: TRBV4-2
size: many
CDR3: CASSQTGGEYGYTF
DNA: TGTGCCAGCAGCCAAACCGGGGGCGAGTATGGCTACACCTTC

J: TRBJ1-5
D: NA
V: TRBV6-1
size: NA
CDR3: CASSEGWGQDQPQHF
DNA: TGTGCCAGCAGTGAAGGATGGGGGCAGGATCAGCCCCAGCATTTT

J: TRBJ2-5
D: NA
V: TRBV11-2
size: NA
CDR3: CANSIESKGRQYF
DNA: TGTGCCAACAGCATAGAATCCAAGGGGAGACAGTACTTC

J: TRBJ2-3
D: TRBD1
V: TRBV11-2
size: NA
CDR3: CASSLGGLIGGQETQYF
DNA: TGTGCCAGCAGCTTAGGAGGGTTGATAGGGGGCCAAGAGACCCAGTATTTT

J: TRBJ2-3
D: TRBD2
V: TRBV28
size: once
CDR3: CASSMRTSGRGTDTQYF
DNA: TGTGCCAGCAGTATGCGGACTAGCGGGAGGGGCACAGATACGCAGTATTTT

J: TRBJ2-3
D: NA
V: TRBV20-1
size: NA
CDR3: CSVLGLAIDTQYF
DNA: TGCAGTGTGCTGGGGCTAGCGATAGATACGCAGTATTTT

J: TRBJ1-2
D: TRBD1
V: TRBV15
size: NA
CDR3: CVTSFRGAGRDGGYTF
DNA: TGTGTCACCAGCTTCAGGGGGGCCGGGCGAGATGGGGGCTACACCTTC

J: TRBJ2-1
D: TRBD2
V: TRBV6-5
size: many
CDR3: CASALVAGVGEQFF
DNA: TGTGCCAGCGCGTTAGTAGCGGGAGTTGGTGAGCAGTTCTTC

J: TRBJ2-5
D: TRBD2
V: TRBV5-4
size: many
CDR3: CASSLVASGRKETQYF
DNA: TGTGCCAGCAGCTTGGTAGCTAGCGGGAGGAAAGAGACCCAGTACTTC

J: TRBJ2-1
D: NA
V: TRBV11-2
size: once
CDR3: CASSPVSMYREQFF
DNA: TGTGCCAGCAGTCCTGTCTCGATGTATAGGGAGCAGTTCTTC

J: TRBJ2-7
D: TRBD2
V: TRBV12-3/TRBV12-4
size: many
CDR3: CASSLTLTSDPTYEQYF
DNA: TGTGCCAGCAGCCTAACTCTTACTAGCGATCCTACCTACGAGCAGTACTTC

J: TRBJ2-7
D: NA
V: TRBV4-1
size: NA
CDR3: CASRQEGVSSYEQYF
DNA: TGCGCCAGCCGCCAAGAGGGGGTAAGCTCCTACGAGCAGTACTTC

J: TRBJ2-1
D: TRBD2
V: TRBV10-1
size: many
CDR3: CASSPGTSEIDEQFF
DNA: TGCGCCAGCAGTCCCGGGACTAGTGAGATCGATGAGCAGTTCTTC

J: TRBJ2-4
D: NA
V: TRBV6-1
size: NA
CDR3: CASRSLTALNIQYF
DNA: TGTGCCAGCAGATCCCTGACAGCCTTAAACATTCAGTACTTC

J: TRBJ1-3
D: NA
V: TRBV11-3
size: many
CDR3: CASSVEPDGTSGNTIYF
DNA: TGTGCCAGCAGCGTAGAGCCCGATGGGACATCTGGAAACACCATATATTTT

J: TRBJ1-2
D: NA
V: TRBV30
size: once
CDR3: CAWSVGGEGYGHTF
DNA: TGTGCCTGGAGTGTAGGCGGGGAGGGCTATGGCCACACCTTC

J: TRBJ2-2
D: NA
V: TRBV11-1
size: few
CDR3: CASSLGSTGELFF
DNA: TGTGCCAGCAGCTTAGGAAGTACCGGGGAGCTGTTTTTT

J: TRBJ1-2
D: NA
V: TRBV28
size: NA
CDR3: CASGGTRSYTF
DNA: TGTGCCAGCGGGGGGACGCGGAGCTACACCTTC

J: TRBJ2-1
D: NA
V: TRBV11-2
size: NA
CDR3: CASSLAGFNEQLF
DNA: TGTGCAAGCAGCTTAGCTGGATTTAATGAGCAGTTATTC

J: TRBJ2-5
D: NA
V: TRBV4-1
size: many
CDR3: CASSQDRYSWGETQYF
DNA: TGCGCCAGCAGCCAAGATCGGTACAGCTGGGGAGAGACCCAGTACTTC

J: TRBJ1-5
D: NA
V: TRBV7-8
size: NA
CDR3: CASSGLRTAQGQPQHF
DNA: TGTGCCAGCAGCGGCCTCCGGACAGCCCAGGGTCAGCCCCAGCATTTT

J: TRBJ2-3
D: NA
V: TRBV5-4
size: NA
CDR3: CASSLRATDTQYF
DNA: TGTGCCAGCAGCTTGAGGGCCACAGATACGCAGTATTTT

J: TRBJ2-1
D: NA
V: TRBV6-1
size: many
CDR3: CATGGSYYNEQFF
DNA: TGTGCCACCGGAGGGTCCTACTACAATGAGCAGTTCTTC

J: TRBJ1-5
D: NA
V: TRBV11-2
size: NA
CDR3: CASSLDPRGNQPEHF
DNA: TGTGCCAGCAGCTTAGATCCAAGGGGCAATCAGCCCGAACATTTT

J: TRBJ2-7
D: NA
V: TRBV11-2
size: many
CDR3: CASSHIADSYEQYF
DNA: TGTGCCAGCAGCCACATAGCGGATTCCTACGAGCAGTACTTC

J: TRBJ2-7
D: NA
V: TRBV11-2
size: NA
CDR3: CASSLRTRRYYGQYF
DNA: TGTGCCAGCAGCTTAAGGACGCGCAGATACTACGGGCAGTACTTC

J: TRBJ2-3
D: NA
V: TRBV7-9
size: few
CDR3: CASSLEDTQYF
DNA: TGTGCCAGCAGCTTAGAGGATACGCAGTATTTT

J: TRBJ2-4
D: TRBD1
V: TRBV28
size: NA
CDR3: CESSLMGTGEDIQYF
DNA: TGTGAAAGCAGTTTAATGGGGACAGGGGAGGACATTCAGTACTTC

J: TRBJ1-1
D: NA
V: TRBV29-1
size: many
CDR3: CSVEDTGAFF
DNA: TGCAGCGTTGAAGATACAGGGGCTTTCTTT

J: TRBJ1-1
D: TRBD1
V: TRBV19
size: few
CDR3: CASRRGRMATEAFF
DNA: TGTGCCAGTAGGAGGGGGCGGATGGCCACAGAAGCTTTCTTT

J: TRBJ2-3
D: TRBD2
V: TRBV12-3/TRBV12-4
size: once
CDR3: CVSSYTSGSFTDTQYF
DNA: TGTGTCAGCAGTTACACTAGCGGGAGTTTTACAGATACGCAGTATTTT

J: TRBJ2-7
D: NA
V: TRBV6-5
size: NA
CDR3: CASSYSVLPGYQQYF
DNA: TGTGCCAGCAGTTACTCCGTCCTTCCCGGGTACCAGCAGTACTTC

J: TRBJ2-3
D: TRBD1
V: TRBV12-3/TRBV12-4
size: many
CDR3: CASRKTGSSDTQYF
DNA: TGTGCCAGCAGGAAGACAGGGAGCTCAGATACGCAGTATTTT

J: TRBJ2-1
D: TRBD2
V: TRBV4-1
size: NA
CDR3: CACSPLAGLSSEQFF
DNA: TGCGCCTGCAGCCCTCTAGCGGGACTAAGCAGTGAGCAGTTCTTC

J: TRBJ2-7
D: NA
V: TRBV5-4
size: many
CDR3: CASSAGTVPYEQYF
DNA: TGTGCCAGCAGTGCCGGGACTGTCCCCTACGAGCAGTACTTC

J: TRBJ2-1
D: NA
V: TRBV28
size: NA
CDR3: CASISPSTERYNEQFF
DNA: TGTGCCAGCATATCCCCTAGCACAGAGAGATACAATGAGCAGTTCTTC

J: TRBJ1-2
D: NA
V: TRBV29-1
size: many
CDR3: CSAGGVWGYTF
DNA: TGCAGCGCCGGGGGGGTTTGGGGCTACACCTTC

J: TRBJ2-1
D: TRBD2
V: TRBV4-2
size: many
CDR3: CASSQEANSGSFGQFF
DNA: TGTGCCAGCAGCCAAGAGGCTAATAGCGGGAGTTTCGGGCAGTTCTTC

J: TRBJ2-1
D: NA
V: TRBV11-2
size: NA
CDR3: CASSPVGGREQFF
DNA: TGTGCCAGCAGTCCAGTAGGGGGTCGAGAGCAGTTCTTC

J: TRBJ2-3
D: TRBD2
V: TRBV4-2
size: few
CDR3: CASSQDSGTGPTSGRKYTQYF
DNA: TGTGCCAGCAGCCAAGATAGTGGGACAGGGCCAACTAGCGGGAGAAAATATACGCAGTATTTT

J: TRBJ2-1
D: TRBD1
V: TRBV13
size: many
CDR3: CASSSPDRGANNEQFF
DNA: TGTGCCAGCAGCTCGCCTGACAGGGGCGCTAACAATGAGCAGTTCTTC

J: TRBJ2-3
D: NA
V: TRBV5-1
size: NA
CDR3: CASSVRDPVMATQYF
DNA: TGCGCCAGCAGCGTCCGGGACCCCGTTATGGCTACGCAGTATTTT

J: TRBJ2-7
D: NA
V: TRBV10-3
size: NA
CDR3: CAISENSFYEQYF
DNA: TGTGCCATCAGTGAAAACAGTTTCTACGAGCAGTACTTC

J: TRBJ2-5
D: NA
V: TRBV7-9
size: few
CDR3: CAGDGSGQETQYF
DNA: TGTGCCGGGGACGGCAGCGGCCAAGAGACCCAGTACTTC

J: TRBJ2-5
D: NA
V: TRBV4-2
size: many
CDR3: CASSHGAGETQYF
DNA: TGTGCCAGCAGCCACGGAGCGGGAGAGACCCAGTACTTC

J: TRBJ1-1
D: NA
V: TRBV11-2
size: NA
CDR3: CASSLVWDTEAFF
DNA: TGTGCCAGCAGCTTAGTTTGGGACACTGAAGCTTTCTTT

J: TRBJ2-2
D: TRBD2
V: TRBV7-9
size: once
CDR3: CASSTRPQLAANTGELFF
DNA: TGTGCCAGCAGCACCCGACCTCAACTAGCGGCTAACACCGGGGAGCTGTTTTTT

J: TRBJ2-2
D: NA
V: TRBV6-6
size: once
CDR3: CASSDRGGFTGELFF
DNA: TGTGCCAGCAGTGACCGTGGGGGGTTCACCGGGGAGCTGTTTTTT

J: TRBJ2-3
D: TRBD2
V: TRBV29-1
size: many
CDR3: CSVAPTSVGQSTQYF
DNA: TGCAGCGTTGCCCCTACTAGCGTGGGTCAGAGTACGCAGTATTTT

J: TRBJ2-3
D: NA
V: TRBV10-3
size: many
CDR3: CAISGRGPRATDTQYF
DNA: TGTGCCATCAGTGGGAGGGGCCCACGGGCCACAGATACGCAGTATTTT

J: TRBJ2-2
D: NA
V: TRBV6-6
size: NA
CDR3: CTTSYGAGVAGELFF
DNA: TGTACCACCAGTTACGGGGCAGGGGTCGCCGGGGAGCTGTTTTTT

J: TRBJ1-4
D: TRBD1
V: TRBV11-1
size: once
CDR3: CASSLAVGQGDEKLFF
DNA: TGTGCCAGCAGCTTAGCGGTGGGACAGGGGGATGAAAAACTGTTTTTT

J: TRBJ2-3
D: TRBD2
V: TRBV6-8
size: many
CDR3: CASRRRRTSFTDTQYF
DNA: TGTGCCAGCAGGCGCCGAAGGACTAGTTTCACAGATACGCAGTATTTT

J: TRBJ2-3
D: NA
V: TRBV11-2
size: NA
CDR3: CTSSFGSWVAESTDTQYF
DNA: TGTACCAGCAGCTTTGGGTCGTGGGTAGCGGAGAGCACAGATACACAGTATTTT

J: TRBJ1-2
D: NA
V: TRBV6-4
size: NA
CDR3: CASSDTGHGYDYTF
DNA: TGTGCCAGCAGTGACACCGGACATGGCTATGACTACACCTTC